This T cell receptor beta chain was captured by sequencing in a study of blood T cells in healthy people across ages. Isolation recovered at least 7 million PBMCs from every sample. It was with a sample-barcoded 5' primer and a J-beta primer mix that a second PCR of roughly 7 to 12 cycles was run. TCRdb re-called the 5' RACE reads through MiXCR, storing one row per CDR3 protein. The profile shows 1.5 million to 2 million distinct CDR3 sequences, approximately 28% of them singletons. The CDR3 has 16 amino acids. Germline loops: CDR1 MDHEN, CDR2 SYDVKM. V lost 6 bases to trimming and J lost 0 bases; unmatched junction nucleotides: 7.

Material: blood. The source is a woman in her thirties in good health. The genes are TRBV28 and TRBJ2-3; 9 bases fit TRBD2. CDR3 in DNA: TGTGCCAGCAGCAGCGCGGGAGGGGGCAGCACAGATACGCAGTATTTT. Its translation: CASSSAGGGSTDTQYF.